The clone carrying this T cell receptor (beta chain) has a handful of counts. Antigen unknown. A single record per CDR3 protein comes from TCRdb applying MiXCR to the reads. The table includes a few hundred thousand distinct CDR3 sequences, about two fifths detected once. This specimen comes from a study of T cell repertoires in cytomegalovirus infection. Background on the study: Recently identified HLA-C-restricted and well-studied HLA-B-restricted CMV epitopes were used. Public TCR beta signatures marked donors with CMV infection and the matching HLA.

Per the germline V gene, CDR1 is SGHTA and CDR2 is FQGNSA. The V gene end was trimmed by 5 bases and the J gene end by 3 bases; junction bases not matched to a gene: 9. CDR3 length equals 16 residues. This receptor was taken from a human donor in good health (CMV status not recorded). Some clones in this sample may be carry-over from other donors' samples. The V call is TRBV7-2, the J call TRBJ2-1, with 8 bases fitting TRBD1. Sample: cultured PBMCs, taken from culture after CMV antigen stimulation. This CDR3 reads CASSQGQGVIYNEQFF. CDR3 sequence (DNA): TGTGCCAGCAGCCAAGGACAGGGCGTGATCTACAATGAGCAGTTCTTC.